Listed below are T cell receptor beta chains from one sample, sequenced in a study of blood T cell repertoires in COVID-19. Profiling relied on immunoSEQ multiplex PCR, and the TCRdb table lists in-frame clones only, not all of them. The profile covers about 130,000 clones, with 79% appearing a single time and about 39% taken by the ten largest. Sequenced input: peripheral blood. The receptors derive from a man aged 35-49 years with active or convalescent COVID-19. Each CDR3 is given with its conserved first and last residue.

TRBV19 | CASSTDGQANYGYTF
TRBV7-2 | CASSSGGVQPQHF
TRBV7-4 | CASSYPSRQPQHF
TRBV20-1 | CSARDGLEQYF
TRBV29-1 | CSVVPRGGQGAFWAYEQYF
TRBV12-5 | CASGLGQATNEKLFF
TRBV25-1 | CASSEYGPGNNSPLHF
TRBV5-4 | CASSLDQKNTEAFF
TRBV19 | CASSPGIQRTDTQYF
TRBV7-9 | CASSLESMNTEAFF
TRBV27 | CASSSRLFGGQETQYF
TRBV3-1/TRBV3-2 | CASSHQGEQYF
TRBV7-9 | CASSLAGRDRGYTF
TRBV28 | CASRGQGGTEAFF
TRBV18 | CASLNPGTEAFF
TRBV18 | CASSPTGEVSPLHF
TRBV5-1 | CASSLYGTSGRDSYNEQFF
TRBV2 | CASTGGAAGRSGNTIYF
TRBV6-1 | CASSEAGRQPQHF
TRBV5-1 | CASRRDVGTSSYNEQFF
TRBV9 | CASSAPPSHVEQFF
TRBV11-2 | CASSWTGTGGGNEQFF
TRBV10-2 | CASSEGPGEVDEQFF
TRBV2 | CASSTGKNIQYF
TRBV18 | CASSLTGGANEQFF
TRBV18 | CASSPPGQGLAGELFF
TRBV2 | CASSESLAGTYEQYF
TRBV27 | CASSSDRVFYEQYF
TRBV28 | CASGSLGRNTEAFF
TRBV10-3 | CAISRREPANGYTF
TRBV6-5 | CASSSGTGRNQPQHF
TRBV12-5 | CASGLRQAGGLAGSFNVDEQFF
TRBV21-1 | CASSPEQAWNTEAFF
TRBV4-3 | CASSQDGRGERGGYTF
TRBV30 | CAWSPFPNTIYF
TRBV15 | CATSSLTGTNYGYTF
TRBV29-1 | CSVDDPVQGINYGYTF
TRBV28 | CASSTRGYAEAFF
TRBV14 | CASSLGTGGSLYEQYF
TRBV21-1 | CASSKRRSHPAGHSYEQYF
TRBV10-3 | CAISGGLTSGRNEQFF
TRBV9 | CASSPRGGAGEQYF